The 6 T cell receptor beta chains below were found in one sample sequenced in a study of TIL therapy for anti-PD-1-resistant metastatic lung cancer. Sequencing used immunoSEQ v3. Using immunoSEQ multiplex PCR, the repertoire was profiled, and TCRdb retains in-frame clones only, with some absent. The data contain about 100,000 clones, less than 70% of them singletons. Time point specified: pre-treatment sample, taken before nivolumab and TIL therapy. Most excised metastases sampled were pleural nodules or supraclavicular lymph nodes. The input for sequencing was tumor tissue, taken at baseline. These receptors were collected from a person between 25 and 80 years old with non-small cell lung cancer.

The chain combines TRBV7-2 with TRBJ2-6; D is unresolved. Germline CDR1 reads SGHTA; CDR2 reads FQGNSA. The CDR3 length is 15 residues. Trimming took off 3 bases at V and 0 bases at J, with 6 bases between the two ends. The CDR3, as DNA: TGTGCCAGCAGCTTTGGGGACTCTGGGGCCAACGTCCTGACTTTC. Translated: CASSFGDSGANVLTF.

This clone has a handful of counts. V usage is TRBV18 and J usage is TRBJ1-3, with 9 bases fitting TRBD1. Trimming at V came to 5 bases and at J to 0 bases, leaving 8 bases not matched to a gene. Germline V gene sequence: CDR1 KGHSH, CDR2 LQKENI. The length of the CDR3 is 17 residues. The CDR3 DNA sequence: TGTGCCAGCTCAATCTCCCCGGGACAGGGCTCTGGAAACACCATATATTTT. Its translation: CASSISPGQGSGNTIYF.

The chain uses TRBV6-5 and TRBJ1-1, with D perhaps TRBD1 (5 bases). The CDR3 has 15 residues. Trimming removed 2 bases at V and 5 bases at J, with 15 bases between. CDR1 MNHEY and CDR2 SVGAGI come from the germline V gene. This CDR3 reads CASSYQDTGGTEAFF. The CDR3 bases are TGTGCCAGCAGTTACCAGGACACCGGGGGAACTGAAGCTTTCTTT.

A few counts support this clone. The chain is built from TRBV20-1 and TRBJ1-5; D call uncertain. V lost 6 bases, J lost 5 bases, and 8 bases lay in between. This CDR3 has 11 amino acids. Germline assignment: CDR1 DFQATT and CDR2 SNEGSKA (reference sequence). CDR3 DNA sequence: TGCAGTGCAACCAGAGATCAGCCCCAGCATTTT. Protein product: CSATRDQPQHF.

This chain uses TRBV28 with TRBJ2-3, with 8 bases that match TRBD2. This CDR3 contains 17 residues. The germline gives CDR1 MDHEN, CDR2 SYDVKM. With 6 bases clipped from V and 0 bases from J, the junction kept 11 bases outside the gene matches. The chain's CDR3 is CASSFRGLALSTDTQYF. CDR3 DNA sequence: TGTGCCAGCAGCTTCCGCGGACTAGCACTAAGCACAGATACGCAGTATTTT. Supplemented by reference TRBV28 and TRBJ2-3, the full variable domain reads DVKVTQSSRYLVKRTGEKVFLECVQDMDHENMFWYRQDPGLGLRLIYFSYDVKMKEKGDIPEGYSVSREKKERFSLILESASTNQTSMYLCASSFRGLALSTDTQYFGPGTRLTVL.

This chain links TRBV28 with TRBJ1-2; D unclear. The CDR3 totals 15 residues. Trimming removed 8 bases from V and 1 base from J, with 17 bases in between. Germline CDR1 is MDHEN and CDR2 is SYDVKM. The CDR3 nucleotides are TGTGCCAGCGTAACTGGCGCCCCTAATAACTATGGCTACACCTTC. Protein sequence: CASVTGAPNNYGYTF.